This T cell receptor (beta chain) was sequenced in a study of cytomegalovirus exposure and HLA in healthy donors. The PCR contained 60 Vbeta and 13 Jbeta primers. Here immunoSEQ multiplex PCR was the method, and the copy in TCRdb shows in-frame clones only, minus some. The repertoire has about 130,000 clones, about three quarters of them found once; the top ten carry approximately 3.8%. Germline CDR1 reads MDHEN; CDR2 reads SYDVKM. Trimming left V 7 bases short and J 1 base short, with 14 bases between. The CDR3 spans 15 residues. The sample consisted of PBMCs. V is TRBV28 and J is TRBJ1-3; D remains ambiguous. The clonotype comes from a man aged 25-45 years in good health and CMV-seronegative. For the CDR3, the DNA is TGTGCCAGCAAACCGGGTCCCACTTCTGGAAACACCATATATTTT. Protein product: CASKPGPTSGNTIYF.